The 13 T cell receptor beta chains below come from one sample, sequenced in a study of radiation and T cells in renal cell carcinoma. TCRdb's copy holds only in-frame clones and misses some; the assay was immunoSEQ multiplex PCR. The profile covers fewer than 20,000 clones, with less than 65% appearing a single time and about 12% taken by the ten largest. Treatment of the sample: 15 Gy SBRT to primary tumor, nephrectomy 4 weeks later. The sequenced sample was tumor tissue, obtained from a patient whose treatment included radiotherapy and nephrectomy. The receptors shown here come from a man aged 45-65 years with renal cell carcinoma.

In its sample, this clone is medium-sized. Other DNA sequences of this sample code for an identical CDR3. V is TRBV6-5 and J is TRBJ1-1, with D possibly matching TRBD1 (5 bases). Looked up from germline, CDR1 is MNHEY and CDR2 is SVGAGI. V was shortened by 5 bases and J by 1 base, with 11 bases between the two germline ends. The length of the CDR3 is 14 residues. CDR3 in DNA: TGTGCCAGCAGTCTGCTGGGGGGGAACACTGAAGCTTTCTTT. Translating it yields CASSLLGGNTEAFF.

The rearrangement links TRBV6-1 to TRBJ2-1; TRBD2 aligns across 10 bases. V lost 1 base to trimming and J lost 4 bases; unmatched junction nucleotides: 7. The CDR3 spans 17 residues. CDR1 MNHNS and CDR2 SASEGT come from the germline V gene. This chain's CDR3 is CASSEEAQRGGYNEQFF. The CDR3 DNA sequence: TGTGCCAGCAGTGAAGAAGCCCAGCGGGGGGGTTACAATGAGCAGTTCTTC.

This clone showed up just a few times. J is TRBJ2-5 and V is TRBV5-1; 7 positions match TRBD1. After removal of 3 bases from V and 7 bases from J, the junction contained 6 bases not matched to a gene. This CDR3 is built from 13 residues. CDR1 is SGHRS and CDR2 is YFSETQ in the germline V gene. The CDR3 bases are TGCGCCAGCAGCTCCGGGACAGAGTGGACCCAGTACTTC. This encodes CASSSGTEWTQYF.

The gene calls are TRBV7-2 and TRBJ1-2; TRBD1 might be the D (5 bases). The germline CDR1 and CDR2 sequences are SGHTA and FQGNSA. The CDR3 has 15 residues. The ends were cut back, 1 base at V and 1 base at J, with 10 bases in the middle. The CDR3 sequence: CASSLDPGNNYGYTF. The CDR3 DNA reads as TGTGCCAGCAGCTTAGATCCAGGGAATAACTATGGCTACACCTTC. The full variable domain, with the rest looked up from reference TRBV7-2 and TRBJ1-2, is GAGVSQSPSNKVTEKGKDVELRCDPISGHTALYWYRQSLGQGLEFLIYFQGNSAPDKSGLPSDRFSAERTGGSVSTLTIQRTQQEDSAVYLCASSLDPGNNYGYTFGSGTRLTVV.

This clone is large within its sample. This chain connects TRBV28 to TRBJ2-7, with 8 bases that match TRBD1. Germline V gene lookup returns CDR1 MDHEN and CDR2 SYDVKM. The CDR3 length is 15 residues. The J segment lost 1 base and the V segment lost 7 bases, leaving 9 bases of the junction unmatched. The CDR3 reads CASTPQRTGSYEQYF. In DNA, the CDR3 is TGTGCCAGCACTCCTCAACGGACAGGGTCCTACGAGCAGTACTTC.

This clone came up many times. The chain joins TRBV5-1 to TRBJ1-2; 9 bases fit TRBD1. The CDR3 loop spans 13 amino acids. With V trimmed by 2 bases and J by 7 bases, 3 bases remained unmatched. CDR1 SGHRS and CDR2 YFSETQ come from the germline V gene. CDR3 sequence reads: CASSLQGAPGYTF. CDR3 DNA sequence: TGCGCCAGCAGCTTACAGGGGGCGCCTGGCTACACCTTC.

The chain joins TRBV6-4 to TRBJ2-3, with 8 bases fitting TRBD2. Germline V gives CDR1 MRHNA, CDR2 SNTAGT. The CDR3 sequence is 14 residues long. V gave up 4 bases and J gave up 5 bases; unmatched junction bases: 5. CDR3 nucleotides: TGTGCCAGCAGTGGTAGCGGGGAAAAAGATACGCAGTATTTT. Its protein is CASSGSGEKDTQYF.

This clone was counted a few times. The final CDR3 position lacks the conserved phenylalanine or tryptophan, pointing to a likely read error. No DNA is shown, since the ends of the CDR3 on it are uncertain; the CDR3 is the one TCRdb lists. V usage is TRBV6-4 and J usage is TRBJ1-1. A total of 10 residues make up the CDR3, ends included. Germline V gives CDR1 MRHNA, CDR2 SNTAGT. CDR3 amino acids: CASRGAGGAR.

This clone was counted a few times. This chain joins TRBV5-1 and TRBJ1-2; D is possibly TRBD1 (6 bases). V lost 4 bases and J 8 bases, leaving 18 bases between the germline ends. The germline V gene has CDR1 SGHRS and CDR2 YFSETQ. The CDR3 runs to 14 residues. In DNA, the CDR3 is TGCGCCAGCAGCCTCCGGTTGGCAGGGGAGGGCTACACCTTC. As protein: CASSLRLAGEGYTF.

DNA for the CDR3: TGTGCCAGCAGTGAAGGACTAGCGGGGTGGGGACGGGATACGCAGTATTTT. Amino acids: CASSEGLAGWGRDTQYF. The genes are TRBV7-2 and TRBJ2-3; the match to TRBD2 covers 12 bases. CDR3 length equals 17 residues. V dropped 6 bases and J dropped 6; count of bases not matched to a gene: 13. Germline V gives CDR1 SGHTA, CDR2 FQGNSA.

The chain combines TRBV6-6 with TRBJ1-3; TRBD1 matches at 9 bases. Losses at the gene ends were 5 bases for V and 3 bases for J; bases not matched to a gene: 5. CDR3 length equals 15 residues. Germline-derived CDR1 and CDR2 are MNHNY and SVGAGI (reference sequence). This chain's CDR3 is CASSQQGAGGNTIYF. DNA for the CDR3: TGTGCCAGCAGTCAACAGGGGGCGGGTGGAAACACCATATATTTT.

The genes are TRBV4-2 and TRBJ1-2; D call uncertain. The V end lost 2 bases, the J end lost 2 bases, and 18 bases lay between the germline ends. The CDR3 has 17 residues. Per the germline V gene, CDR1 is LGHNA and CDR2 is YNFKEQ. CDR3 bases: TGTGCCAGCAGCCAACATGAGGATCTAGCAGGCAACTATGGCTACACCTTC. The encoded protein is CASSQHEDLAGNYGYTF.

The chain links TRBV6-5 to TRBJ1-5; D gene ambiguous. The CDR3 sequence is 13 residues long. The V end lost 4 bases, the J end lost 2 bases, and 6 bases lay between the germline ends. Germline V gene data show CDR1 as MNHEY and CDR2 as SVGAGI. This chain's CDR3 is CASSLKRNQPQHF. The DNA for the CDR3 is TGTGCCAGCAGTTTAAAACGCAATCAGCCCCAGCATTTT.